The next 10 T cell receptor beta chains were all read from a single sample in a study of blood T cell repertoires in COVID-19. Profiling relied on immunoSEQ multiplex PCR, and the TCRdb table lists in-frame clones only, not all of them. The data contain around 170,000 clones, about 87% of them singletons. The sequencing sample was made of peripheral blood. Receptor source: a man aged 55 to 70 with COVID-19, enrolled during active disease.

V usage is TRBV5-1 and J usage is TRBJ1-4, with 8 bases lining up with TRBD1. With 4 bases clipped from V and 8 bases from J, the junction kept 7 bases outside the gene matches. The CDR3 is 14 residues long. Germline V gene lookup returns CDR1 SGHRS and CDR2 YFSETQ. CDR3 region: CASSIGQGREKLFF. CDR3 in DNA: TGCGCCAGCAGCATTGGACAGGGAAGAGAAAAACTGTTTTTT.

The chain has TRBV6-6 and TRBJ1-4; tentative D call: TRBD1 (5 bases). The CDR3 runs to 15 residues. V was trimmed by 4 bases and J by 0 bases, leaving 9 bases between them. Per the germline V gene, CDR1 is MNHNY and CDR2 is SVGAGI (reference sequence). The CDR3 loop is CASSFDRATNEKLFF. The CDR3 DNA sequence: TGTGCCAGCAGTTTCGACAGAGCAACTAATGAAAAACTGTTTTTT.

The CDR3 region is CASSESAGGLTF. CDR3 nucleotides: TGCGCCAGCAGTGAGTCCGCAGGGGGCCTCACCTTC. The chain couples TRBV10-2 to TRBJ1-2, with 8 bases that match TRBD1. With 0 bases clipped from V and 13 bases from J, the junction kept 4 bases outside the gene matches. Germline CDR1 is WSHSY and CDR2 is SAAADI. The CDR3 is 12 amino acids.

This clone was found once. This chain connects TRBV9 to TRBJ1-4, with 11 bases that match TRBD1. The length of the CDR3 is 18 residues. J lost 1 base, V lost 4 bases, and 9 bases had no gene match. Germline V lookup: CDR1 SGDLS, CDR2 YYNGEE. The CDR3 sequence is CASSFGQGASGTNEKLFF. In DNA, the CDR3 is TGTGCCAGCAGCTTCGGACAGGGGGCTAGTGGAACTAATGAAAAACTGTTTTTT.

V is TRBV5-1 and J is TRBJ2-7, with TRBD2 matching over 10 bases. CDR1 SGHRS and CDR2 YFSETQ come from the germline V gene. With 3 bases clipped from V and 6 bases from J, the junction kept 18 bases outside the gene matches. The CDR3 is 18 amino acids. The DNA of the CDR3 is TGCGCCAGCAGCTCCCGGGGGAGCGGGGGGGTGAATGTTCCCGAGCAGTACTTC. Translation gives CASSSRGSGGVNVPEQYF.

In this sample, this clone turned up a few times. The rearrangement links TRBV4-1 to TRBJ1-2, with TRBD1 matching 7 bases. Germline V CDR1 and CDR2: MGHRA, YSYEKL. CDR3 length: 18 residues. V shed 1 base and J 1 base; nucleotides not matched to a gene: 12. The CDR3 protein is CASSQGRGGISFNYGYTF. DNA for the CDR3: TGCGCCAGCAGCCAAGGACGAGGGGGCATTTCCTTTAACTATGGCTACACCTTC.

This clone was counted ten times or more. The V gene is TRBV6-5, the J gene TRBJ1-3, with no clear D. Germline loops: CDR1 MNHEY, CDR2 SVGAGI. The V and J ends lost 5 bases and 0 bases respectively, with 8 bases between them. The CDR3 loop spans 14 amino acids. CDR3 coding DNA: TGTGCCAGCAGTCCGGTTACCTCTGGAAACACCATATATTTT. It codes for CASSPVTSGNTIYF.

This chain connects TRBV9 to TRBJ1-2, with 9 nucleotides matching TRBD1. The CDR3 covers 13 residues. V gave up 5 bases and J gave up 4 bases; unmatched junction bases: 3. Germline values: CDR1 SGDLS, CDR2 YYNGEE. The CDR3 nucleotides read TGTGCCAGCAGTGGACAGGGGCCCTATGGCTACACCTTC. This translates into CASSGQGPYGYTF.

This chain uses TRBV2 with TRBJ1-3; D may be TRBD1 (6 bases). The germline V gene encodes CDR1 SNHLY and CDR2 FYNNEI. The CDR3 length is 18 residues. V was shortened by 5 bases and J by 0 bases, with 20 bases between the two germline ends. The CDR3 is CASSLTGTRGSSGNTIYF. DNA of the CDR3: TGTGCCAGCAGTCTGACCGGGACACGGGGCTCCTCTGGAAACACCATATATTTT.

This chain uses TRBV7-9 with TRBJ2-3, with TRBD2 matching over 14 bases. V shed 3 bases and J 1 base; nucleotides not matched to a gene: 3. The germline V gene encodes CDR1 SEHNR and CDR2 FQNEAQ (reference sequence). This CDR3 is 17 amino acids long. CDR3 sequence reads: CASSLGLAGVRTDTQYF. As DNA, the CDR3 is TGTGCCAGCAGCTTGGGACTAGCGGGGGTACGCACAGATACGCAGTATTTT.